This is a list of T cell receptor beta chains from one sample in a study of cytomegalovirus exposure and HLA in healthy donors. The table came from immunoSEQ multiplex PCR; TCRdb's copy has only in-frame clones and leaves some out. The sample contains about 160,000 clones, about three quarters of which appear only once. Sequencing was carried out using PBMCs. These receptors all come from a female donor in good health and CMV-seronegative. Both conserved end residues are part of each CDR3. A D gene is named only where the DNA matches it firmly. A row's size may be missing; if present it is once, few, many or a size class.

>few|NA|TRBV7-8|TRBJ1-6
CASSSSRAPNSPLHF
TGTGCCAGCAGCTCCTCCAGGGCTCCTAATTCACCCCTCCACTTT
>NA|TRBD1|TRBV5-1|TRBJ2-7
CASSSGTVFSYEQYF
TGCGCCAGCAGCTCCGGGACAGTGTTCTCCTACGAGCAGTACTTC
>NA|TRBD1|TRBV19|TRBJ2-7
CASSLRTGGMYEQYF
TGTGCCAGTAGTCTCCGGACAGGGGGCATGTACGAGCAGTACTTC
>NA|NA|TRBV10-3|TRBJ1-1
CAISRDINTEAFF
TGTGCCATCAGCAGGGATATAAACACTGAAGCTTTCTTT
>NA|NA|TRBV30|TRBJ1-5
CAWSRPGTYSNQPQHF
TGTGCCTGGAGTAGGCCCGGGACTTATAGCAATCAGCCCCAGCATTTT
>once|TRBD2|TRBV4-1|TRBJ2-7
CASSQEELAGVIYEQYF
TGCGCCAGCAGCCAAGAAGAGTTGGCGGGAGTCATATACGAGCAGTACTTC
>NA|NA|TRBV16|TRBJ2-7
CASSPRTGSSYEQYF
TGTGCCAGCAGCCCACGGACGGGGAGCTCCTACGAGCAGTACTTC
>NA|TRBD1|TRBV5-1|TRBJ2-4
CASSTEGQGRNIQYF
TGCGCCAGCAGCACGGAGGGACAGGGGAGGAACATTCAGTACTTC
>NA|TRBD2|TRBV7-3|TRBJ2-5
CASSLITPPSGQETQYF
TGTGCCAGCAGCTTAATAACCCCCCCTAGCGGTCAAGAGACCCAGTACTTC
>NA|NA|TRBV7-9|TRBJ1-1
CASAEANTEAFF
TGTGCCAGCGCTGAGGCGAACACTGAAGCTTTCTTT
>few|NA|TRBV5-6|TRBJ1-3
CASSLFGGRNTIYF
TGTGCCAGCAGCTTGTTCGGGGGACGAAACACCATATATTTT
>NA|NA|TRBV6-5|TRBJ2-7
CASSYLARGEQYF
TGTGCCAGCAGTTACCTCGCTAGGGGCGAGCAGTACTTC
>NA|NA|TRBV6-5|TRBJ2-7
CASSYSAVIATREQYF
TGTGCCAGCAGTTACAGCGCGGTAATCGCTACGAGGGAGCAGTACTTC
>NA|NA|TRBV7-8|TRBJ1-1
CASSLVGGNTEAFF
TGTGCCAGCAGCTTAGTCGGGGGGAACACTGAAGCTTTCTTT
>NA|NA|TRBV7-2|TRBJ1-1
CASRSGTLFVGAEAFF
TGTGCCAGCAGGTCCGGGACATTGTTCGTGGGCGCTGAAGCTTTCTTT
>NA|TRBD1|TRBV7-9|TRBJ1-4
CASSLGDRASNEKLFF
TGTGCCAGCAGCTTAGGTGACAGGGCCTCTAATGAAAAACTGTTTTTT
>NA|TRBD2|TRBV7-7|TRBJ2-5
CASSPGSGGKETQYF
TGTGCCAGCAGCCCAGGTAGCGGGGGTAAAGAGACCCAGTACTTC
>NA|TRBD1|TRBV5-1|TRBJ1-4
CASSSDRLATNEKLFF
TGCGCCAGCAGCTCGGACAGGCTGGCAACTAATGAAAAACTGTTTTTT
>NA|NA|TRBV10-3|TRBJ2-6
CATKQGLDSGANVLTF
TGTGCCACCAAACAGGGCCTAGACTCTGGGGCCAACGTCCTGACTTTC
>NA|NA|TRBV28|TRBJ2-1
CASSLPGTSSNEQFF
TGTGCCAGCAGTTTGCCAGGAACGTCGAGCAATGAGCAGTTCTTC
>NA|TRBD1|TRBV15|TRBJ2-1
CATSKAGTGLYNEQFF
TGTGCCACCAGCAAAGCCGGGACAGGCCTATACAATGAGCAGTTCTTC
>NA|TRBD1|TRBV6-1|TRBJ2-6
CASSGDRDPRSGANVLTF
TGTGCCAGCAGTGGGGACAGGGACCCCCGGTCTGGGGCCAACGTCCTGACTTTC
>NA|TRBD1|TRBV5-5|TRBJ1-2
CASSIGQGTGYGYTF
TGTGCCAGCAGCATCGGACAGGGGACCGGCTATGGCTACACCTTC
>NA|NA|TRBV7-9|TRBJ2-7
CASSLGVYEQYF
TGTGCCAGCAGCTTAGGAGTCTACGAGCAGTACTTC
>NA|NA|TRBV27|TRBJ2-2
CASSSEGFGTGELFF
TGTGCCAGCAGTTCTGAGGGCTTCGGCACCGGGGAGCTGTTTTTT
>NA|NA|TRBV27|TRBJ1-6
CASSWAGGALFYLHF
TGTGCCAGCAGTTGGGCTGGGGGCGCGTTGTTTTACCTCCACTTT
>NA|TRBD1|TRBV9|TRBJ1-2
CASSSRTGYGYTF
TGTGCCAGCAGCTCCCGGACAGGCTATGGCTACACCTTC
>NA|NA|TRBV27|TRBJ2-7
CASSFSPGSSSYEQYF
TGTGCCAGCAGTTTCTCGCCAGGCTCCAGCTCCTACGAGCAGTACTTC
>NA|TRBD2|TRBV5-1|TRBJ2-1
CASSPAGERGNEQFF
TGCGCCAGCAGCCCGGCGGGAGAACGGGGCAATGAGCAGTTCTTC
>NA|TRBD1|TRBV2|TRBJ1-1
CASSEPEGQLNTEAFF
TGTGCCAGCAGTGAACCCGAGGGACAGTTGAACACTGAAGCTTTCTTT
>many|NA|TRBV6-5|TRBJ1-2
CASSYSPGEMTGYTF
TGTGCCAGCAGTTACTCCCCAGGGGAGATGACTGGCTACACCTTC
>NA|TRBD2|TRBV6-1|TRBJ2-5
CASCGTNQETQYF
TGTGCCAGCTGCGGGACTAACCAGGAGACCCAGTACTTC
>NA|TRBD2|TRBV9|TRBJ2-3
CASSVDLAGGPEDTQYF
TGTGCCAGCAGCGTAGATTTGGCGGGGGGGCCCGAAGATACGCAGTATTTT
>NA|NA|TRBV10-3|TRBJ2-1
CAISHTGREYNEQFF
TGTGCCATCAGTCACACAGGGAGGGAATACAATGAGCAGTTCTTC
>NA|NA|TRBV7-9|TRBJ1-1
CASSLGSGSLGAEAFF
TGTGCCAGCAGCTTAGGGAGTGGGAGTTTGGGCGCTGAAGCTTTCTTT
>once|NA|TRBV6-1|TRBJ1-2
CASSEGTALGYGYTF
TGTGCCAGCAGTGAAGGGACTGCCTTGGGGTATGGCTACACCTTC
>NA|TRBD1|TRBV5-1|TRBJ1-1
CASSLSGGIEAFF
TGCGCCAGCAGCTTGTCAGGGGGCATTGAAGCTTTCTTT
>NA|TRBD1|TRBV18|TRBJ2-3
CASSPRQGNTDTQYF
TGTGCCAGCTCACCTCGACAGGGTAACACAGATACGCAGTATTTT
>NA|TRBD1|TRBV5-1|TRBJ1-4
CASRPTGGPTNEKLFF
TGCGCCAGCAGGCCTACAGGGGGCCCTACTAATGAAAAACTGTTTTTT
>NA|NA|TRBV19|TRBJ1-1
CASSSEAWGAEAFF
TGTGCCAGTAGTTCCGAAGCATGGGGCGCTGAAGCTTTCTTT
>NA|TRBD1|TRBV18|TRBJ1-1
CASSSTGQGNTEAFF
TGTGCCAGCTCATCAACGGGACAGGGGAACACTGAAGCTTTCTTT
>NA|TRBD2|TRBV5-4|TRBJ2-7
CASSPQAGALYEQYF
TGTGCCAGCAGCCCCCAAGCGGGAGCCCTCTACGAGCAGTACTTC
>NA|NA|TRBV5-1|TRBJ2-7
CASSLNRGSYEQYF
TGCGCCAGCAGCTTGAACCGCGGATCCTACGAGCAGTACTTC
>NA|TRBD1|TRBV27|TRBJ1-2
CASSLSRDRGRVYGYTF
TGTGCCAGCAGTTTATCGCGGGACAGGGGGCGAGTCTATGGCTACACCTTC
>NA|NA|TRBV20-1|TRBJ1-1
CSALTGGRAFF
TGCAGTGCGCTGACAGGTGGGAGAGCTTTCTTT
>NA|TRBD1|TRBV5-3|TRBJ1-2
CARAGQLYGYTF
TGTGCCAGGGCGGGACAGCTCTATGGCTACACCTTC
>few|NA|TRBV2|TRBJ2-1
CASRDLGVGQFF
TGTGCCAGCAGGGATCTAGGGGTAGGGCAGTTCTTC
>NA|NA|TRBV6-1|TRBJ1-2
CASSDGGISGYGYTF
TGTGCCAGCAGTGATGGGGGGATATCTGGCTATGGCTACACCTTC
>NA|NA|TRBV7-3|TRBJ2-1
CASSLRVQGGNEQFF
TGTGCCAGCAGCTTACGGGTTCAAGGGGGAAATGAGCAGTTCTTC
>few|NA|TRBV15|TRBJ1-1
CATSTSGSTEAFF
TGTGCCACCAGCACCTCAGGGTCCACTGAAGCTTTCTTT
>NA|NA|TRBV11-1|TRBJ1-1
CASSSTGGTTEAFF
TGTGCCAGCAGCTCAACCGGGGGGACCACTGAAGCTTTCTTT
>NA|NA|TRBV11-2|TRBJ2-1
CASSYAGAPYNEQFF
TGTGCCAGCAGCTACGCAGGGGCCCCCTACAATGAGCAGTTCTTC
>NA|NA|TRBV27|TRBJ2-1
CASSFRGAAYNEQFF
TGTGCCAGCAGTTTTCGCGGGGCGGCCTACAATGAGCAGTTCTTC
>NA|TRBD1|TRBV5-1|TRBJ2-3
CASVRGTGSTDTQYF
TGCGCCAGCGTACGCGGGACAGGGAGCACAGATACGCAGTATTTT
>NA|NA|TRBV2|TRBJ1-3
CASRGLNGEGDSGNTIYF
TGTGCCAGCAGAGGCTTAAATGGCGAGGGGGACTCTGGAAACACCATATATTTT
>NA|NA|TRBV5-4|TRBJ2-7
CASSPANRQTYEQYF
TGTGCCAGCAGCCCCGCAAATCGACAGACCTACGAGCAGTACTTC
>NA|NA|TRBV28|TRBJ1-3
CACRGSSGNTIYF
TGTGCCTGCCGGGGGAGCTCTGGAAACACCATATATTTT
>NA|TRBD1|TRBV19|TRBJ1-1
CASRDRDLGEAFF
TGTGCCAGTAGGGACAGGGACCTAGGTGAAGCTTTCTTT
>NA|NA|TRBV10-1|TRBJ1-2
CASSESRGQPYGYTF
TGCGCCAGCAGTGAGTCGAGAGGGCAGCCCTATGGCTACACCTTC